Listed below are T cell receptor beta chains from one sample, sequenced in a study of CD8 T cells in ankylosing spondylitis. Using its own MiXCR run on the 5' RACE reads, TCRdb lists one record per CDR3 protein. The sample yields 20,000 to 25,000 distinct CDR3 sequences, over 10% seen once. Sequenced material: blood. The receptors shown here come from a male donor with ankylosing spondylitis or in good health (not recorded which). The CDR3 runs from the conserved cysteine through the conserved F or W. The order of the fields is CDR3 protein, CDR3 DNA, D gene, J gene, clone size, V gene. The D gene is left open where the match is weak. Some rows mark clone size as missing; the rest say once, few, many or name a class of expanded clone.

cdr3_aa: CASSRDRGLEKLFF
cdr3_nt: TGTGCCAGCAGTAGGGACAGGGGGCTGGAAAAACTGTTTTTT
d_call: TRBD1
j_call: TRBJ1-4
clone_size: -
v_call: TRBV6-6

cdr3_aa: CASSPKFGDTQYF
cdr3_nt: TGTGCCAGCAGCCCTAAGTTTGGAGATACGCAGTATTTT
d_call: -
j_call: TRBJ2-3
clone_size: many
v_call: TRBV12-3/TRBV12-4

cdr3_aa: CASTPGLGAVTEAFF
cdr3_nt: TGTGCCAGTACCCCCGGTCTTGGGGCGGTCACTGAAGCTTTCTTT
d_call: -
j_call: TRBJ1-1
clone_size: few
v_call: TRBV19

cdr3_aa: CASSSGLGTDTQYF
cdr3_nt: TGTGCCAGCAGTTCCGGACTCGGCACAGATACGCAGTATTTT
d_call: -
j_call: TRBJ2-3
clone_size: few
v_call: TRBV6-2/TRBV6-3

cdr3_aa: CASESFGQGRGNTIYF
cdr3_nt: TGTGCCAGCGAATCATTTGGACAGGGGAGGGGAAACACCATATATTTT
d_call: TRBD1
j_call: TRBJ1-3
clone_size: many
v_call: TRBV25-1

cdr3_aa: CSARVIRSGANNEQFF
cdr3_nt: TGCAGTGCTAGAGTAATCAGGAGCGGGGCGAACAATGAGCAGTTCTTC
d_call: TRBD2
j_call: TRBJ2-1
clone_size: many
v_call: TRBV20-1

cdr3_aa: CASSYSGARGGDTQYF
cdr3_nt: TGTGCCAGCAGTTATTCAGGGGCGCGAGGTGGAGATACGCAGTATTTT
d_call: -
j_call: TRBJ2-3
clone_size: many
v_call: TRBV28

cdr3_aa: CASSRVPGTSGIDTGELFF
cdr3_nt: TGTGCCAGCAGCAGAGTTCCCGGGACTAGCGGGATCGACACCGGGGAGCTGTTTTTT
d_call: TRBD2
j_call: TRBJ2-2
clone_size: -
v_call: TRBV7-9

cdr3_aa: CASSYRVWTLEGF
cdr3_nt: TGTGCCAGCAGTTACCGGGTATGGACCCTTGAGGGTTTT
d_call: -
j_call: TRBJ2-3
clone_size: many
v_call: TRBV6-2/TRBV6-3

cdr3_aa: CASSQQGFSKDTQYF
cdr3_nt: TGCGCCAGCAGTCAACAGGGGTTCTCGAAAGATACGCAGTATTTT
d_call: TRBD1
j_call: TRBJ2-3
clone_size: few
v_call: TRBV4-3

cdr3_aa: CASSCFGQAYNEQFF
cdr3_nt: TGTGCCAGCAGTTGCTTCGGACAGGCCTACAATGAGCAGTTCTTC
d_call: TRBD1
j_call: TRBJ2-1
clone_size: many
v_call: TRBV6-9

cdr3_aa: CASSQRQENGYTF
cdr3_nt: TGTGCCAGCAGCCAACGACAGGAGAATGGCTACACCTTC
d_call: -
j_call: TRBJ1-2
clone_size: few
v_call: TRBV4-2

cdr3_aa: CASRGTGTSVRAAKNIQYF
cdr3_nt: TGTGCCAGCAGGGGTACCGGGACTAGCGTTAGGGCGGCCAAAAACATTCAGTACTTC
d_call: TRBD2
j_call: TRBJ2-4
clone_size: many
v_call: TRBV27

cdr3_aa: CASKTTTGAGANVLTF
cdr3_nt: TGCGCCAGCAAAACTACAACAGGGGCTGGGGCCAACGTCCTGACTTTC
d_call: TRBD1
j_call: TRBJ2-6
clone_size: few
v_call: TRBV5-1

cdr3_aa: CASIKDSSGEQYF
cdr3_nt: TGTGCCAGCATCAAGGACAGCTCAGGGGAGCAGTACTTC
d_call: -
j_call: TRBJ2-7
clone_size: -
v_call: TRBV6-2/TRBV6-3

cdr3_aa: CASSPFGQLYEQCF
cdr3_nt: TGTGCCAGCAGCCCCTTCGGACAGCTCTACGAGCAGTGCTTC
d_call: -
j_call: TRBJ2-7
clone_size: -
v_call: TRBV5-6

cdr3_aa: CASSQGRQGIGYGYTF
cdr3_nt: TGCGCCAGCAGCCAAGGTCGACAGGGGATAGGCTATGGCTACACCTTC
d_call: TRBD1
j_call: TRBJ1-2
clone_size: -
v_call: TRBV4-3

cdr3_aa: CASRIWGNTDTQYF
cdr3_nt: TGTGCCAGCCGAATCTGGGGGAACACAGATACGCAGTATTTT
d_call: -
j_call: TRBJ2-3
clone_size: many
v_call: TRBV28

cdr3_aa: CASSTATPAGELFF
cdr3_nt: TGTGCCAGCAGCACGGCTACCCCAGCCGGGGAGCTGTTTTTT
d_call: -
j_call: TRBJ2-2
clone_size: many
v_call: TRBV5-5

cdr3_aa: CASSQDSGRPTNTGELFF
cdr3_nt: TGTGCCAGCAGCCAGGATAGCGGGAGACCAACTAACACCGGGGAGCTGTTTTTT
d_call: TRBD2
j_call: TRBJ2-2
clone_size: -
v_call: TRBV4-2

cdr3_aa: CAISAKGALTGANVLTF
cdr3_nt: TGTGCCATCAGTGCAAAGGGGGCGCTAACTGGGGCCAACGTCCTGACTTTC
d_call: TRBD1
j_call: TRBJ2-6
clone_size: few
v_call: TRBV10-3

cdr3_aa: CSVERADSGTQYF
cdr3_nt: TGCAGCGTTGAAAGGGCAGACTCTGGGACCCAGTACTTC
d_call: -
j_call: TRBJ2-5
clone_size: few
v_call: TRBV29-1